The source of this T cell receptor beta chain is a study of CD8 T cells in Susac syndrome. The germline gives CDR1 LNHDA, CDR2 SQIVND (reference sequence). Trimming removed 5 bases from V and 2 bases from J, with 3 bases in between. The CDR3 sequence is 11 residues long. The authors reverse transcribed roughly 0.5 to 1 ug RNA with random hexamers. The TCR beta CDR3 was amplified by immunoSEQ multiplex PCR across 54 Vbeta, 13 Jbeta. TCRdb processed the immunoSEQ multiplex PCR reads anew with MiXCR; each CDR3 protein has one entry. The sample lists nearly 200,000 distinct CDR3 sequences; about 95% were seen once. Negative isolation was used for CD8+ and CD4+ T cells, and FACS enrichment was applied to TEMRA cells.

The V call is TRBV19, the J call TRBJ1-2, with D hard to call. The sample taken for sequencing was CD4+ T cells from PBMCs. The sequence derives from a human donor with multiple sclerosis. In DNA, the CDR3 is TGTGCCAGTAGTGACAACTATGGCTACACCTTC. Protein: CASSDNYGYTF.